This TCR beta chain was recorded in a study of technical replicates of blood from a few donors. The repertoire was sequenced with immunoSEQ multiplex PCR; TCRdb's copy has only in-frame clones and lacks some. The sample holds roughly 76,000 clones; 80% to 90% are singletons and the top ten take 4.5% to 5.5%. The germline gives CDR1 LGHNA, CDR2 YSLEER. The CDR3 spans 18 residues. With V trimmed by 0 bases and J by 4 bases, 14 bases remained unmatched. The clonotype comes from a human donor in good health. Some clones in this sample may be carry-over from other donors' samples. The sequenced sample consisted of PBMCs. The chain employs TRBV4-3 and TRBJ1-2, with TRBD1 matching 7 bases. The CDR3 spells CASSQDGQTGLLPYGYTF. In nucleotides, the CDR3 is TGCGCCAGCAGCCAAGACGGGCAGACAGGGCTCCTTCCCTATGGCTACACCTTC.